This TCR beta chain was identified during a study of blood T cell repertoires in COVID-19. Across the study: Specimens from acute and convalescent COVID-19 originated in the United States, Italy and Spain.

As processed by the authors: Counts of nucleated cells, estimated from reference gene primer amplification, were obtained. Data came from immunoSEQ multiplex PCR; TCRdb stores just in-frame clones and leaves some out. Clone size and V and J calls were adopted from that table, with D and trimming inferred from the DNA. The sample holds more than 150,000 clones, around four fifths seen once. Germline V lookup: CDR1 KGHSH, CDR2 LQKENI. Between the trimmed V and J ends, which lost 3 bases and 6 bases, there was a span of 8 bases. The CDR3 is 12 residues long. Sequencing was performed on peripheral blood. The source is a man younger than 40 with active or convalescent COVID-19. The V call is TRBV18, the J call TRBJ1-2; D remains ambiguous. CDR3 DNA sequence: TGTGCCAGCTCACCTAGCCCAGATGGCTACACCTTC. Translated: CASSPSPDGYTF. Based on the CDR3 plus reference TRBV18 and TRBJ1-2, the full variable domain is NAGVMQNPRHLVRRRGQEARLRCSPMKGHSHVYWYRQLPEEGLKFMVYLQKENIIDESGMPKERFSAEFPKEGPSILRIQQVVRGDSAAYFCASSPSPDGYTFGSGTRLTVV.